Detailed here is one T cell receptor beta chain. These data originate in a study of circulating and synovial CD4+ cells in juvenile arthritis. Sequenced by immunoSEQ multiplex PCR; TCRdb stores in-frame clones only, minus some. The data contain fewer than 35,000 clones, about 95% of them seen just once; the ten biggest clones take up less than 0.2%. The sample consisted of CD4+ T cells from blood. The receptor's source is a human donor with juvenile idiopathic arthritis.

The CDR3 region has the DNA TGTGCCTGGAGCGAAGGACAGCCTCAAGAGACCCAGTACTTC. Amino acid sequence: CAWSEGQPQETQYF. The chain has TRBV30 and TRBJ2-5; a possible D gene is TRBD1 (6 bases). Germline V gene lookup returns CDR1 GTSNPN and CDR2 SVGIG (reference sequence). The CDR3 spans 14 residues. V was clipped by 3 bases and J by 2 bases, with 13 bases between them.